The clone carrying this TCR beta chain was seen once. These data are taken from a study of blood T cell repertoires in COVID-19. The CDR3 contains 13 residues. Germline assignment: CDR1 SQVTM and CDR2 ANQGSEA. V shed 6 bases and J 0 bases; nucleotides not matched to a gene: 4. TCRdb's table, derived via immunoSEQ multiplex PCR, lists solely in-frame clones and lacks some. This table has approximately 86,000 clones, 80% appearing once. The V and J genes are TRBV29-1 and TRBJ2-5; TRBD1 aligns across 7 bases. The TCR comes from a woman between 65 and 79 years old with acute or convalescent COVID-19. The material sequenced was peripheral blood. This CDR3 is CSVGQSYQETQYF. The CDR3 DNA sequence: TGCAGCGTGGGACAGTCGTACCAAGAGACCCAGTACTTC.